The 12 T cell receptor beta chains presented below share a single source sample, sequenced in a study of Ad26.COV2.S vaccination and SARS-CoV-2 variants. Sequencing was performed with immunoSEQ multiplex PCR; in TCRdb, only in-frame clones are kept and a portion is missing. The repertoire holds hundreds of thousands of clones, with about 92% as singletons. The material sequenced was peripheral blood, taken after recovery from COVID-19. Every receptor here comes from a human donor who had recovered from COVID-19.

The chain combines TRBV7-9 with TRBJ1-5, with D unclear. In germline, CDR1 is SEHNR, CDR2 FQNEAQ (reference sequence). This CDR3 has 15 residues. Trimming took off 0 bases at V and 4 bases at J, with 10 bases between the two ends. The CDR3 loop is CASSLAGGENQPQHF. The CDR3 bases are TGTGCCAGCAGCTTAGCTGGCGGGGAGAATCAGCCCCAGCATTTT.

This chain connects TRBV12-3 or TRBV12-4 to TRBJ1-2, with D perhaps TRBD1 (5 bases). V lost 7 bases, J lost 6 bases, and 15 bases lay in between. The length of the CDR3 is 13 residues. This CDR3 is CASTIIGGDGYTF. CDR3 in DNA: TGTGCCAGCACCATCATTGGAGGGGATGGCTACACCTTC.

V is TRBV7-9 and J is TRBJ1-1; D is perhaps TRBD1 (5 bases). Germline CDR1 SEHNR, CDR2 FQNEAQ (reference sequence). The V gene lost 7 bases and the J gene lost 1 base, with 13 bases spanning the gap. This CDR3 comprises 14 residues. CDR3 region: CASILGGGNTEAFF. The CDR3, as DNA: TGTGCCAGCATCCTCGGTGGGGGGAACACTGAAGCTTTCTTT.

As to this clone: Other DNA sequences within the sample encode an identical CDR3. The chain recombines TRBV13 with TRBJ1-2, with TRBD1 identical over 11 bases. This CDR3 is 14 amino acids long. Germline CDR1 reads PRHDT; CDR2 reads FYEKMQ (reference sequence). V dropped 4 bases and J dropped 4; count of bases not matched to a gene: 2. The CDR3 is CASSSGQGGYGYTF. CDR3 nucleotide sequence: TGTGCCAGCAGCTCGGGACAGGGGGGCTATGGCTACACCTTC.

The J gene is TRBJ2-7, the V gene TRBV19; D may be TRBD1 (5 bases). The germline V gene encodes CDR1 LNHDA and CDR2 SQIVND (reference sequence). Trimming stripped 6 bases from V and 3 bases from J, with 9 bases between. The CDR3 loop spans 12 amino acids. CDR3 DNA sequence: TGTGCCAGTAGCGACAGAGTCTACGAGCAGTACTTC. This encodes CASSDRVYEQYF.

The CDR3 nucleotides read TGCGCCAGCAGCCTGGGCTACGGACAGGGGATGCACGAGCAGTACTTC. Amino acid sequence: CASSLGYGQGMHEQYF. The chain carries TRBV5-1 and TRBJ2-7; 9 positions agree with TRBD1. This CDR3 has 16 residues. Germline values: CDR1 SGHRS, CDR2 YFSETQ. V lost 4 bases and J lost 5; bases outside the gene matches: 13.

The chain uses TRBV19 and TRBJ2-2; TRBD1 aligns across 8 bases. J was trimmed by 5 bases and V by 9 bases; bases with no gene match: 8. This CDR3 is built from 14 residues. Germline-derived CDR1 and CDR2 are LNHDA and SQIVND (reference sequence). The chain's CDR3 is CASREDRETGELFF. CDR3 nucleotides: TGTGCCAGCCGTGAGGACAGGGAGACCGGGGAGCTGTTTTTT.

The rearrangement joins TRBV3-1 (or the pseudogene TRBV3-2) to TRBJ2-2; D is unclear. The V end was cut by 1 base, the J end by 9 bases, with 9 bases between. This CDR3 comprises 13 residues. Germline CDR1 LGHDT, CDR2 YNNKEL (reference sequence). CDR3 sequence reads: CASSQGERRELFF. CDR3 nucleotide sequence: TGTGCCAGCAGCCAAGGTGAACGCCGGGAGCTGTTTTTT.

The chain links TRBV24-1 to TRBJ2-3; D is unclear. Germline lookup yields CDR1 KGHDR and CDR2 SFDVKD. The CDR3 is 17 amino acids. V lost 3 bases, J lost 2 bases, and 17 bases lay in between. The chain's CDR3 is CATSDRSDGPDTDTQYF. CDR3 DNA sequence: TGTGCCACCAGTGATCGAAGTGACGGACCAGACACAGATACGCAGTATTTT.

This chain connects TRBV2 to TRBJ1-4; D call uncertain. Germline V gives CDR1 SNHLY, CDR2 FYNNEI. The CDR3 has 19 amino acids. Trimming stripped 10 bases from V and 4 bases from J, with 31 bases between. CDR3 protein: CATAFGYGPGSGYNEKLFF. DNA of the CDR3: TGTGCCACCGCTTTTGGGTACGGCCCGGGGAGTGGCTATAATGAAAAACTGTTTTTT.

The CDR3 loop reads CASSRVAGGLYNEQFF. In DNA, the CDR3 is TGCGCCAGCAGCCGGGTAGCGGGGGGACTTTACAATGAGCAGTTCTTC. This chain links TRBV5-1 with TRBJ2-1, with 10 bases identical to TRBD2. V was clipped by 4 bases and J by 4 bases; unmatched bases: 8. The CDR3 is 16 residues long. In germline, CDR1 is SGHRS, CDR2 YFSETQ. Based on the CDR3 plus reference TRBV5-1 and TRBJ2-1, the full variable domain is KAGVTQTPRYLIKTRGQQVTLSCSPISGHRSVSWYQQTPGQGLQFLFEYFSETQRNKGNFPGRFSGRQFSNSRSEMNVSTLELGDSALYLCASSRVAGGLYNEQFFGPGTRLTVL.

The chain recombines TRBV11-3 with TRBJ2-2, with D possibly matching TRBD2 (6 bases). The CDR3 has 13 amino acids. Germline V lookup: CDR1 SGHNT, CDR2 YENEEA. V was clipped by 4 bases and J by 5 bases, with 8 bases between them. The DNA of the CDR3 is TGTGCCAGCAGCTCCGGGGGAACCGGGGAGCTGTTTTTT. Translation gives CASSSGGTGELFF.